This TCR beta chain stems from a study of vaccination effects on CD4 cells after COVID-19 (dated by TCRdb to 2022 to 2024). For the study in its entirety: Across the study, the median time from the second dose to post-vaccine sampling was 72 days (range 14 to 241). The study compared SARS-CoV-2 spike-specific CD4+ TCR repertoires before and after mRNA vaccination in COVID-19 convalescent patients and infection-naive vaccine recipients. The full study included over 8 COVID-19 convalescent patients and several SARS-CoV-2-naive healthy vaccine recipients. Cultures from other donors in the study were sequenced with the Oncomine TCR Beta short-read assay on an Illumina iSeq 100. Broader findings and caveats from the paper: In healthy vaccine recipients, vaccine-induced clones were almost all SARS-CoV-2 mono-reactive, with only 1 of 255 being cross-reactive with common cold coronaviruses. Limitations of the study were the small number of convalescent patients and the absence of early post-infection timepoints. Marked clonal contraction was observed in both infection-induced and vaccine-induced clones at late post-vaccination timepoints, consistent with waning T cell responses.

Details on this clone: Its target antigen remains unknown. Base qualities are not recorded, but no much larger clone differs from it by a single base.

In the ViraFEST assay, PBMC were stimulated with viral peptide pools, and TCR sequencing was then used to find antigen-specific CD4+ T cell clonotypes based on their expansion. After less than eleven days of culture, CD4+ T cells were isolated with the EasySep CD4+ T cell isolation kit. Two doses of either the BNT162b2 or the mRNA-1273 mRNA SARS-CoV-2 vaccine were administered to participants. Healthy vaccine recipients had no prior SARS-CoV-2 infection, confirmed by negative nucleocapsid antibodies before and after vaccination. Around 2.1 million PBMC per well were cultured with about 10 ug/ml peptides in IMDM containing around 5.3% human AB serum, roughly 9.5 IU/ml IL-2 and gentamicin. On days 3 and 7, half of the culture medium was replaced with fresh IL-2-containing medium. Unless noted otherwise, every peptide stimulation condition was grown in triplicate wells. PBMC were separated from whole blood using Ficoll-Paque Plus gradient centrifugation and were then either cryopreserved at -140C or used fresh. The overlapping peptide pools covered the spike proteins of SARS-CoV-2 as well as those of the common cold coronaviruses HCoV-NL63, HCoV-OC43 and HCoV-229E. Genomic DNA was extracted from cultured CD4+ T cells with the QIAamp micro DNA kit.

Receptors were amplified or captured by the immunoSEQ multiplex PCR assay. DNA from the cultured, isolated CD4+ T cells was subjected to TCR beta CDR3 sequencing. The source study handled its data this way. Non-productive TCR sequences were discarded, and reads were trimmed to the CDR3 region, with only CDR3s of 7 or more amino acids retained. Antigen-specific clonotypes were identified using the MANAFEST web app by comparison of expansion in peptide wells against reference cultures. For clones to be considered positive, expansion at FDR<0.05 versus reference and all other wells, an odds ratio above 5, and a frequency above 0.1% in two replicate wells were required. A clonotype was called cross-reactive if it was significantly expanded both in SARS-CoV-2 spike wells and in at least one common cold coronavirus spike condition. Using the stringdist R package, CDR3 similarity was measured by Levenshtein distance, and unrooted trees were constructed with ape in R 3.6.1. Entries here come from immuneACCESS through TCRdb and include only in-frame sequences with V and J called. Some clones fail to appear in such tables; in the studies checked, an unresolved V gene covers under half of the shortfall, and the cause of the remainder is unknown. That table supplies the V and J calls and clone size; D and trimming were determined from the DNA. The sample includes around 69,000 clones, with 70% to 85% observed a single time. About 1.6% of the sample goes to the ten largest clones.

The CDR3 spans 13 residues, from the cysteine through the phenylalanine. The read is trimmed to its CDR3 DNA, 39 bases read in frame from base 1. CDR1 and CDR2 (MGHDK, SYGVNS) derive from the germline V gene. At the junction V is shortened by 7 bases and J by 0 bases, with 7 bases in between. The sample consisted of CD4+ T cells from PBMCs cultured with HCoV-229E spike peptides, taken after COVID-19 vaccination. The cell subset or site label, as the study defines it: HCoV-229E spike overlapping peptide pool stimulation. The rearranged chain carries TRBV25-1 and TRBJ1-3, with the D gene not confidently named. The clonotype was recovered from a human donor who received a COVID-19 vaccine. Read as DNA, the sequence is TGTGCCAGCAAGCCGAACTCTGGAAACACCATATATTTT. Its protein reads: CASKPNSGNTIYF.